Listed here is a single T cell receptor (beta chain). Antigen: not known. Trimming shortened V by 4 bases and J by 5 bases, and 6 bases separated the two germline ends. Germline-derived CDR1 and CDR2 are SNHLY and FYNNEI. The CDR3 is 11 amino acids. Measured with immunoSEQ multiplex PCR; TCRdb has only the in-frame clones, and not every one. The table lists some 28,000 clones, about 80% of them singletons. A history of autoimmune disease or systemic immunosuppression excluded patients. The record originates from a study of OX40 agonist ivuxolimab in advanced cancers. Study details: Clinicians treated patients with ivuxolimab, an agonistic anti-OX40 (CD134) antibody. Patients were infused with ivuxolimab every 2 weeks at 0.01 to 10 mg/kg. Whole-study results and caveats: Partial responders at 0.1-3.0 mg/kg had among the lowest clonal expansion.

Material: CD4+ or CD8+ T cells sorted from blood, obtained in a trial of the OX40 agonist ivuxolimab. The chain joins TRBV2 to TRBJ2-7, with unresolved D. This TCR came from an adult with an advanced solid tumor such as melanoma, head and neck, liver or kidney cancer. The CDR3: CASSARHEQYF. Here the CDR3 DNA reads TGTGCCAGCAGTGCACGCCACGAGCAGTACTTC.